This TCR beta chain was obtained from a study of T-cell memory formation after mild COVID-19. The CDR3 is 15 residues long. V was clipped by 1 base and J by 0 bases, with 9 bases between them. This clonotype was seen more than once but under ten times. TCRdb independently ran MiXCR on the 5' RACE reads; one entry per CDR3 protein. The table shows about 190,000 distinct CDR3 sequences, with roughly a fifth occurring only once. This TCR derives from an adult woman who had mild COVID-19 (a few samples of this study predate the infection). Cell type and time point are not known. The V and J genes are TRBV12-3 or TRBV12-4 and TRBJ1-2; D gene uncertain. The sequenced sample was PBMCs or a T cell subset sorted from them (not recorded which). For the CDR3, the DNA is TGTGCCAGCAGTTTAGAGGGAGATCCTAACTATGGCTACACCTTC. Protein sequence: CASSLEGDPNYGYTF.